This TCR beta chain came from a study of beta chain features in type 1 diabetes. Reverse transcribing all isolated RNA meant expressed TCRB transcripts were sequenced. Repertoires were generated with immunoSEQ multiplex PCR, while TCRdb's copy carries only in-frame clones and drops some. This sample has hundreds of thousands of clones, with under 20% found just once. Germline V lookup: CDR1 SEHNR, CDR2 FQNEAQ (reference sequence). CDR3 length equals 13 residues. V dropped 2 bases and J dropped 9 bases, with 14 bases sitting between them. This TCR was sampled from a woman between 18 and 29 years old in good health. Sequenced input: naive CD4+ T cells from blood. The chain uses TRBV7-9 and TRBJ2-7; TRBD1 might be the D (5 bases). This CDR3 reads CASSLLGLQRQYF. In DNA, the CDR3 is TGTGCCAGCAGCTTATTGGGGCTCCAGAGGCAGTACTTC.